Presented here are 25 T cell receptor beta chains from one specimen sequenced in a study of control samples from healthy donors and cancer patients. Clones were sequenced by immunoSEQ multiplex PCR, and TCRdb holds only the in-frame ones, with some missing. The sample has tens of thousands of clones; 85% to 90% are singletons. Sequencing was performed on PBMCs. Receptors were obtained from a man aged 55 to 70 with colorectal cancer.

V is TRBV10-3 and J is TRBJ2-7; 8 nucleotides align to TRBD1. CDR3 length: 13 amino acids. Germline assignment: CDR1 ENHRY and CDR2 SYGVKD. J lost 4 bases, V lost 4 bases, and 3 bases had no gene match. The CDR3, as DNA: TGTGCCATCAGTGGGACAGGGCGGTACGAGCAGTACTTC. It specifies CAISGTGRYEQYF.

V and J are TRBV24-1 and TRBJ1-2, with D perhaps matching TRBD1 (5 bases). The germline CDR1 and CDR2 sequences are KGHDR and SFDVKD. V was shortened by 9 bases and J by 4 bases, with 11 bases between the two germline ends. The length of the CDR3 is 12 residues. The CDR3 region has the DNA TGTGCCACCTCGAATCAGGGCTATGGCTACACCTTC. Translation gives CATSNQGYGYTF.

This clone was recorded once. The gene calls are TRBV5-4 and TRBJ2-5; 7 nucleotides agree with TRBD1. From germline, CDR1 is SGHNT and CDR2 YYREEE (reference sequence). This CDR3 is 14 amino acids long. The J segment lost 1 base and the V segment lost 4 bases, leaving 4 bases of the junction unmatched. CDR3 DNA sequence: TGTGCCAGCAGCCCGGGACAGCTCCAAGAGACCCAGTACTTC. It codes for CASSPGQLQETQYF. Full variable domain (missing parts from reference TRBV5-4 and TRBJ2-5): ETGVTQSPTHLIKTRGQQVTLRCSSQSGHNTVSWYQQALGQGPQFIFQYYREEENGRGNFPPRFSGLQFPNYSSELNVNALELDDSALYLCASSPGQLQETQYFGPGTRLLVL.

The gene calls are TRBV7-9 and TRBJ1-2, with no clear D. The CDR3 is 16 amino acids. CDR1 and CDR2 from the germline V gene are SEHNR and FQNEAQ (reference sequence). The V end lost 0 bases, the J end lost 6 bases, and 17 bases lay between the germline ends. CDR3: CASSLALESLRHGYTF. The DNA for the CDR3 is TGTGCCAGCAGCTTAGCGCTTGAGAGTCTCAGACATGGCTACACCTTC.

Here the CDR3 reads CASSSGPTSTDTQYF. The CDR3 DNA is TGTGCCAGCAGCTCCGGACCTACTAGCACAGATACGCAGTATTTT. The genes are TRBV7-3 and TRBJ2-3; no firm D call. This CDR3 contains 15 residues. CDR1 SGHTA and CDR2 FQGTGA come from the germline V gene. The germline V and J ends were trimmed by 4 bases and 0 bases, with 11 bases remaining between them.

This chain connects TRBV19 to TRBJ2-2; D is perhaps TRBD1 (5 bases). Germline V gene sequence: CDR1 LNHDA, CDR2 SQIVND (reference sequence). There are 15 residues in the CDR3. V was clipped by 4 bases and J by 5 bases, with 14 bases between them. The CDR3 sequence is CASSSDRILTGELFF. The CDR3 DNA sequence: TGTGCCAGTAGTAGCGACAGAATCTTAACCGGGGAGCTGTTTTTT.

The V and J genes are TRBV27 and TRBJ2-3; D might be TRBD2 (6 bases). Between the trimmed V and J ends, which lost 5 bases and 0 bases, there was a span of 15 bases. This CDR3 has 16 residues. CDR1 and CDR2 from the germline V gene are MNHEY and SMNVEV (reference sequence). The CDR3 region is CASSPPLASSTDTQYF. In DNA form, the CDR3 reads TGTGCCAGCAGTCCGCCCCTAGCGTCCAGCACAGATACGCAGTATTTT.

The chain uses TRBV7-8 and TRBJ1-2; no clear D gene. V shed 5 bases and J shed 2 bases, with 9 bases lying between them. CDR1 and CDR2 (germline): SGHVS, FQNEAQ. This CDR3 comprises 13 residues. CDR3 nucleotide sequence: TGTGCCAGCAGCCCGTTCCAGAACTATGGCTACACCTTC. Its protein product is CASSPFQNYGYTF.

This rearrangement joins TRBV9 to TRBJ2-2; 8 bases align to TRBD2. Trimming at V came to 4 bases and at J to 2 bases, leaving 10 bases not matched to a gene. CDR3 length: 17 residues. The V gene's germline CDR1 is SGDLS and CDR2 YYNGEE. The chain's CDR3 is CASSWTGGALNTGELFF. As DNA, the CDR3 is TGTGCCAGCAGCTGGACCGGGGGGGCCTTAAACACCGGGGAGCTGTTTTTT.

This chain uses TRBV6-5 with TRBJ2-5, with 9 bases fitting TRBD1. With 6 bases clipped from V and 5 bases from J, the junction kept 10 bases outside the gene matches. In germline, CDR1 is MNHEY, CDR2 SVGAGI. CDR3 size: 15 residues. Here the CDR3 DNA reads TGTGCCAGCAGGCCGGACAGGGGAGGTTTGGAGACCCAGTACTTC. Its protein is CASRPDRGGLETQYF.

The chain joins TRBV7-2 to TRBJ2-3; D gene ambiguous. This CDR3 is 15 amino acids long. CDR1 and CDR2 from the germline V gene are SGHTA and FQGNSA. V dropped 3 bases and J dropped 2 bases, with 12 bases sitting between them. The CDR3 loop reads CASSLAGVHTDTQYF. The CDR3 nucleotides are TGTGCCAGCAGCTTGGCCGGCGTCCACACAGATACGCAGTATTTT.

A single count supports this clone. This chain uses TRBV6-5 with TRBJ2-5; D remains unclear. V lost 6 bases, J lost 5 bases, and 10 bases lay in between. Germline V CDR1 and CDR2: MNHEY, SVGAGI. The CDR3 has 12 residues. As DNA, the CDR3 is TGTGCCAGCAGGAAGGTAGGGGAGACCCAGTACTTC. Protein product: CASRKVGETQYF.

The chain joins TRBV28 to TRBJ2-7; a possible D gene is TRBD1 (5 bases). Germline V gene lookup returns CDR1 MDHEN and CDR2 SYDVKM. This CDR3 has 12 residues. The V end was cut by 8 bases, the J end by 2 bases, with 10 bases between. CDR3 amino acids: CASGQGTYEQYF. In DNA form, the CDR3 reads TGTGCCAGCGGCCAGGGAACCTACGAGCAGTACTTC.

The chain carries TRBV2 and TRBJ2-7, with D possibly being TRBD1 (6 bases). Trimming took 0 bases from V and 1 from J, leaving 16 bases between them. The germline CDR1 and CDR2 sequences are SNHLY and FYNNEI. This CDR3 comprises 17 residues. CDR3 amino acids: CASSEAAPTGLSYEQYF. The CDR3 DNA is TGTGCCAGCAGTGAAGCTGCCCCGACAGGACTTTCCTACGAGCAGTACTTC. Using reference TRBV2 and TRBJ2-7 for the parts outside the CDR3, the full variable domain is EPEVTQTPSHQVTQMGQEVILRCVPISNHLYFYWYRQILGQKVEFLVSFYNNEISEKSEIFDDQFSVERPDGSNFTLKIRSTKLEDSAMYFCASSEAAPTGLSYEQYFGPGTRLTVT.

The V gene is TRBV4-2, the J gene TRBJ2-1; D might be TRBD2 (6 bases). The CDR3 totals 14 residues. The V gene lost 1 base and the J gene lost 6 bases, with 10 bases spanning the gap. CDR1 and CDR2 from the germline V gene are LGHNA and YNFKEQ. In DNA, the CDR3 is TGTGCCAGCAGCCAAGGCGGGGTGGCCAATGAGCAGTTCTTC. It is translated as CASSQGGVANEQFF.

The chain carries TRBV2 and TRBJ1-1, with D unclear. V was trimmed by 6 bases and J by 6 bases, leaving 8 bases between them. Germline assignment: CDR1 SNHLY and CDR2 FYNNEI. The CDR3 loop spans 11 amino acids. The CDR3 protein is CASREGSEAFF. CDR3 nucleotide sequence: TGTGCCAGCAGAGAGGGCTCTGAAGCTTTCTTT. The entire variable domain, with the rest obtained from reference TRBV2 and TRBJ1-1, is as follows: EPEVTQTPSHQVTQMGQEVILRCVPISNHLYFYWYRQILGQKVEFLVSFYNNEISEKSEIFDDQFSVERPDGSNFTLKIRSTKLEDSAMYFCASREGSEAFFGQGTRLTVV.

V and J are TRBV4-2 and TRBJ1-5; TRBD1 might be the D (5 bases). The germline CDR1 and CDR2 sequences are LGHNA and YNFKEQ. V gave up 0 bases and J gave up 3 bases, with 18 bases separating them. CDR3 size: 18 residues. CDR3 in amino acids: CASSQEGGGQGPNQPQHF. The DNA for the CDR3 is TGTGCCAGCAGCCAAGAGGGGGGAGGGCAGGGTCCCAATCAGCCCCAGCATTTT.

The rearrangement joins TRBV30 to TRBJ1-5; possible D gene TRBD1, 5 bases. Looked up from germline, CDR1 is GTSNPN and CDR2 is SVGIG (reference sequence). The CDR3 has 15 amino acids. Trimming removed 3 bases at V and 6 bases at J, with 18 bases between. CDR3 sequence: CAWSASWGGSQPQHF. The CDR3 nucleotides read TGTGCCTGGAGCGCCTCATGGGGCGGGAGTCAGCCCCAGCATTTT.

The gene calls are TRBV19 and TRBJ2-2; D is perhaps TRBD2 (6 bases). The CDR3 runs 13 residues. The germline V and J ends were trimmed by 6 bases and 3 bases, with 8 bases remaining between them. Per germline, CDR1 LNHDA and CDR2 SQIVND (reference sequence). This CDR3 reads CASSGGYTGELFF. The CDR3 coding sequence is TGTGCCAGTAGCGGGGGTTACACCGGGGAGCTGTTTTTT. Looking up the rest from reference TRBV19 and TRBJ2-2 gives the full variable domain: DGGITQSPKYLFRKEGQNVTLSCEQNLNHDAMYWYRQDPGQGLRLIYYSQIVNDFQKGDIAEGYSVSREKKESFPLTVTSAQKNPTAFYLCASSGGYTGELFFGEGSRLTVL.

The chain recombines TRBV5-6 with TRBJ1-4; D possibly corresponds to TRBD1 (5 bases). Deletions cut 5 bases from V and 7 bases from J, with 15 bases between. The germline CDR1 and CDR2 sequences are SGHDT and YYEEEE. CDR3 length: 14 residues. As DNA, the CDR3 is TGTGCCAGCAGGATAAGGGGCCAGGGTGAAAAACTGTTTTTT. The encoded protein is CASRIRGQGEKLFF.

This clone was detected a few times. The chain has TRBV6-6 and TRBJ1-6; D remains ambiguous. Trimming shortened V by 1 base and J by 10 bases, and 8 bases separated the two germline ends. The CDR3 loop spans 13 amino acids. Germline-derived CDR1 and CDR2 are MNHNY and SVGAGI (reference sequence). The CDR3 DNA reads TGTGCCAGCAGTTACTGGCAGAGCTCACCCCTCCACTTT. This sequence encodes CASSYWQSSPLHF.

The chain joins TRBV7-2 to TRBJ2-4; D call uncertain. There are 14 residues in the CDR3. CDR1 is SGHTA and CDR2 is FQGNSA in the germline V gene. V was shortened by 1 base and J by 5 bases, with 9 bases between the two germline ends. This CDR3 is CASSLVSRENIQYF. For the CDR3, the DNA is TGTGCCAGCAGCTTAGTATCCCGGGAAAACATTCAGTACTTC.

This chain connects TRBV18 to TRBJ1-3; D ambiguous. Germline V gene sequence: CDR1 KGHSH, CDR2 LQKENI. V lost 0 bases to trimming and J lost 0 bases, with 9 bases between them. The CDR3 length is 16 residues. The DNA of the CDR3 is TGTGCCAGCTCACCACCGTTGGGGAGCTCTGGAAACACCATATATTTT. Encoded protein: CASSPPLGSSGNTIYF.

The CDR3 loop reads CASSLGGMKVNVLTF. The CDR3 nucleotides read TGTGCCAGCAGCTTGGGGGGCATGAAGGTCAACGTCCTGACTTTC. V and J are TRBV5-6 and TRBJ2-6; D possibly corresponds to TRBD1 (5 bases). Trimming pared 0 bases from V and 9 bases from J, leaving 13 bases between. CDR1 and CDR2 from the germline V gene are SGHDT and YYEEEE. This CDR3 is 15 amino acids long.

A single count supports this clone. The chain carries TRBV7-3 and TRBJ2-1; 10 nucleotides match TRBD2. CDR1 and CDR2 (germline): SGHTA, FQGTGA. The CDR3 runs 16 residues. V lost 1 base, J lost 9 bases, and 9 bases stayed unmatched. CDR3 in DNA: TGTGCCAGCAGCTTAATAGCGGGGGGCCCGTCCGGTGAGCAGTTCTTC. This encodes CASSLIAGGPSGEQFF. The variable domain in full, completed from reference TRBV7-3 and TRBJ2-1, reads GAGVSQTPSNKVTEKGKYVELRCDPISGHTALYWYRQSLGQGPEFLIYFQGTGAADDSGLPNDRFFAVRPEGSVSTLKIQRTERGDSAVYLCASSLIAGGPSGEQFFGPGTRLTVL.